Presented here are 27 T cell receptor beta chains from one specimen sequenced in a study of PD-1 blockade in classical Hodgkin lymphoma. The method was immunoSEQ multiplex PCR; TCRdb's version includes in-frame clones alone and lacks a portion of them. This sample has some 95,000 clones, with about nine tenths found just once. Noted time point: cycle 4 day 1 (C4D1), after 6 weeks of nivolumab. In every patient, relapse followed autologous stem cell transplantation, while exposure to brentuximab vedotin differed. The specimen was peripheral blood mononuclear cells (PBMCs), collected before the fourth cycle of nivolumab. These receptors all stem from a human donor with classical Hodgkin lymphoma.

The rearrangement joins TRBV11-2 to TRBJ1-1; possible D gene TRBD1, 6 bases. Trimming removed 1 base at V and 5 bases at J, with 11 bases between. The CDR3 spans 14 residues. Germline CDR1 SGHAT, CDR2 FQNNGV. This CDR3 reads CASSLVDSLTEAFF. The CDR3 nucleotides are TGTGCCAGCAGCTTAGTGGACAGCTTAACTGAAGCTTTCTTT.

This clone is labeled medium-sized. The chain has TRBV19 and TRBJ1-2; D not certain. The CDR3 extends over 12 amino acids. V shed 7 bases and J shed 7 bases, with 13 bases lying between them. The germline CDR1 and CDR2 sequences are LNHDA and SQIVND (reference sequence). The CDR3, as DNA: TGTGCCAGTACAAGGGAAGATTTTGGCTACACCTTC. This translates into CASTREDFGYTF.

This clone has only a few counts. In nucleotides, the CDR3 is TGTGCCAGCGGACCGGGACAGGGGTACACAGATACGCAGTATTTT. This gives the protein CASGPGQGYTDTQYF. The V and J genes are TRBV27 and TRBJ2-3, with 10 bases identical to TRBD1. CDR3 length: 15 amino acids. After removal of 8 bases from V and 2 bases from J, the junction contained 7 bases not matched to a gene. Germline loops: CDR1 MNHEY, CDR2 SMNVEV (reference sequence).

This clone has a single count. The chain links TRBV2 to TRBJ2-3, with 8 bases aligning to TRBD1. With 4 bases clipped from V and 1 base from J, the junction kept 1 base outside the gene matches. Germline CDR1 SNHLY, CDR2 FYNNEI. The CDR3 sequence is 14 residues long. The CDR3 nucleotides are TGTGCCAGCAGTGCGACAGGGGGCACAGATACGCAGTATTTT. Its translation: CASSATGGTDTQYF.

J is TRBJ1-2 and V is TRBV30, with unresolved D. With 2 bases removed from V and 2 bases from J, the gap between germline ends came to 6 bases. The germline V gene encodes CDR1 GTSNPN and CDR2 SVGIG (reference sequence). The CDR3 sequence is 12 residues long. The CDR3: CAWSIGNYGYTF. The CDR3 DNA sequence: TGTGCCTGGAGTATCGGGAACTATGGCTACACCTTC.

The gene calls are TRBV10-1 and TRBJ2-3; D tentatively reads TRBD1 or TRBD2 (5 bases each). The CDR3 consists of 19 residues. The V and J ends lost 2 bases and 0 bases respectively, with 21 bases between them. Germline values: CDR1 WNHNN, CDR2 SYGVQD (reference sequence). CDR3 sequence (DNA): TGCGCCAGCAGTGAGCGCAGACCCACAAGTTGGGGGAGCACAGATACGCAGTATTTT. Protein product: CASSERRPTSWGSTDTQYF.

V usage is TRBV2 and J usage is TRBJ2-6; 9 bases fit TRBD1. Germline loops: CDR1 SNHLY, CDR2 FYNNEI. V shed 2 bases, J shed 2 bases, and the junction held 10 bases outside the gene matches. This CDR3 is built from 19 residues. In nucleotides, the CDR3 is TGTGCCAGCAGTGAACCGACGGGACAGGGTAGGGCTGGGGCCAACGTCCTGACTTTC. This translates into CASSEPTGQGRAGANVLTF.

V gene TRBV29-1 combines with J gene TRBJ1-5, with D possibly matching TRBD1 (5 bases). The V and J ends lost 5 bases and 5 bases respectively, with 10 bases between them. Germline CDR1 reads SQVTM; CDR2 reads ANQGSEA. This CDR3 contains 12 residues. The CDR3 protein is CSVRQLDQPQHF. CDR3 coding DNA: TGCAGCGTTCGACAGTTGGATCAGCCCCAGCATTTT.

V usage is TRBV4-2 and J usage is TRBJ2-3; 10 nucleotides match TRBD2. Losses at the gene ends were 2 bases for V and 3 bases for J; bases not matched to a gene: 8. The CDR3 has 17 residues. The germline gives CDR1 LGHNA, CDR2 YNFKEQ. The chain's CDR3 is CASSQKSGTSATDTQYF. The DNA for the CDR3 is TGTGCCAGCAGCCAAAAAAGTGGGACTAGCGCTACAGATACGCAGTATTTT.

This rearrangement joins TRBV20-1 to TRBJ1-2; D unresolved. CDR3 length equals 11 residues. Trimming pared 5 bases from V and 8 bases from J, leaving 12 bases between. CDR1 is DFQATT and CDR2 is SNEGSKA in the germline V gene (reference sequence). The CDR3 region is CSALLRDGYTF. Here the CDR3 DNA reads TGCAGTGCTCTCTTAAGAGACGGCTACACCTTC.

The CDR3 region is CASSIGPGAGYTF. The CDR3 DNA reads TGTGCCAGCAGCATCGGGCCCGGGGCTGGCTACACCTTC. The chain recombines TRBV9 with TRBJ1-2; maybe TRBD1 (5 bases). Germline CDR1 reads SGDLS; CDR2 reads YYNGEE. This CDR3 is 13 amino acids long. V lost 4 bases to trimming and J lost 7 bases, with 14 bases between them.

This sequence joins TRBV27 and TRBJ2-7; a weak D match, TRBD2 (6 bases). CDR3 length equals 14 residues. Trimming took off 5 bases at V and 5 bases at J, with 16 bases between the two ends. Germline CDR1 and CDR2: MNHEY and SMNVEV (reference sequence). CDR3 region: CASSAVPAGNEQYF. The CDR3 DNA reads as TGTGCCAGCAGTGCCGTCCCCGCGGGGAACGAGCAGTACTTC.

This chain links TRBV6-5 with TRBJ2-1, with D hard to call. CDR3 length: 13 amino acids. V was trimmed by 2 bases and J by 7 bases, leaving 9 bases between them. Looked up from germline, CDR1 is MNHEY and CDR2 is SVGAGI. The CDR3 DNA is TGTGCCAGCAGTTACAACGGCAGGAATGAGCAGTTCTTC. This sequence encodes CASSYNGRNEQFF.

The V call is TRBV11-2, the J call TRBJ2-5, with 7 bases aligning to TRBD2. The CDR3 is 17 residues long. With 1 base clipped from V and 1 base from J, the junction kept 9 bases outside the gene matches. The germline CDR1 and CDR2 sequences are SGHAT and FQNNGV. CDR3 loop: CASSLGVGRGTQETQYF. The CDR3, as DNA: TGTGCCAGCAGCTTAGGGGTGGGGCGGGGGACCCAAGAGACCCAGTACTTC.

J is TRBJ2-5 and V is TRBV30; D tentatively reads TRBD1 or TRBD2 (6 bases each). The V and J ends lost 5 bases and 2 bases respectively, with 15 bases between them. CDR1 is GTSNPN, CDR2 SVGIG, per germline (reference sequence). The CDR3 is 14 amino acids. CDR3 bases: TGTGCCTGGGAGGGGGGAGACCGACAAGAGACCCAGTACTTC. Translation gives CAWEGGDRQETQYF.

V usage is TRBV18 and J usage is TRBJ2-7; D could derive from TRBD1 or TRBD2 (5 bases each). Per germline, CDR1 KGHSH and CDR2 LQKENI. This CDR3 has 13 amino acids. The V and J ends lost 5 bases and 1 base respectively, with 9 bases between them. The CDR3 region is CASSRDRSYEQYF. The CDR3 DNA reads as TGTGCCAGCTCAAGGGACCGGTCCTACGAGCAGTACTTC.

This chain links TRBV28 with TRBJ1-2; D might be TRBD1 (6 bases). The germline gives CDR1 MDHEN, CDR2 SYDVKM. The CDR3 length is 14 residues. DNA for the CDR3: TGTACCGCCGGGGGCGAGGACATTAACTATGGCTACACCTTC. This encodes CTAGGEDINYGYTF.

The gene calls are TRBV6-5 and TRBJ1-4; 10 bases agree with TRBD1. The germline V gene has CDR1 MNHEY and CDR2 SVGAGI. V gave up 1 base and J gave up 7 bases; unmatched junction bases: 3. There are 15 residues in the CDR3. The CDR3 nucleotides are TGTGCCAGCAGTTACTACCGGGACAGGGGTGAAAAACTGTTTTTT. Amino acids: CASSYYRDRGEKLFF.

The rearrangement joins TRBV28 to TRBJ2-7; 9 nucleotides match TRBD2. CDR1 and CDR2 (germline): MDHEN, SYDVKM. This CDR3 has 16 amino acids. The V segment lost 3 bases and the J segment 0 bases; nucleotides outside the gene matches: 6. CDR3 residues: CASSFRVTSGSYEQYF. In DNA, the CDR3 is TGTGCCAGCAGTTTTCGAGTGACTAGCGGCTCCTACGAGCAGTACTTC.

The chain joins TRBV28 to TRBJ2-3, with D possibly being TRBD1 or TRBD2 (6 bases each). Trimming shortened V by 7 bases and J by 0 bases, and 14 bases separated the two germline ends. The V gene's germline CDR1 is MDHEN and CDR2 SYDVKM. The CDR3 consists of 15 residues. CDR3 sequence: CASKGWGASTDTQYF. In DNA, the CDR3 is TGTGCCAGCAAGGGCTGGGGGGCCAGCACAGATACGCAGTATTTT.

The J gene is TRBJ1-1, the V gene TRBV7-6; D is perhaps TRBD1 (5 bases). Between the trimmed V and J ends, which lost 6 bases and 5 bases, there was a span of 13 bases. CDR1 is SGHVS and CDR2 is FNYEAQ in the germline V gene. The CDR3 spans 13 residues. The CDR3 protein is CASRSGGETEAFF. The CDR3 coding sequence is TGTGCCAGCAGGTCCGGGGGGGAGACTGAAGCTTTCTTT.

The CDR3 sequence: CASSTEWGVSTDTQYF. DNA for the CDR3: TGTGCCAGCAGCACTGAATGGGGGGTTAGCACAGATACGCAGTATTTT. The rearrangement uses TRBV7-2 and TRBJ2-3, with a weak D call TRBD2 (6 bases). The CDR3 is made up of 16 amino acids. V was trimmed by 5 bases and J by 0 bases, leaving 15 bases between them. Germline V gives CDR1 SGHTA, CDR2 FQGNSA.

The CDR3 region is CASSTTGEGGYTF. CDR3 DNA: TGTGCCAGCAGCACAACAGGGGAAGGTGGCTACACCTTC. The chain combines TRBV5-4 with TRBJ1-2, with 7 bases identical to TRBD1. V dropped 4 bases and J dropped 7; count of bases not matched to a gene: 7. CDR1 is SGHNT, CDR2 YYREEE, per germline (reference sequence). This CDR3 has 13 amino acids.

The sample holds one count of this clone. J is TRBJ1-4 and V is TRBV5-4, with 7 bases aligning to TRBD1. Trimming removed 5 bases from V and 4 bases from J; junction bases left unmatched: 8. Germline values: CDR1 SGHNT, CDR2 YYREEE (reference sequence). The CDR3 contains 15 residues. The CDR3 loop reads CASRTSGQLNEKLFF. The CDR3 DNA follows: TGTGCCAGCAGAACCTCGGGACAGCTTAATGAAAAACTGTTTTTT.

This clone has only a few counts. J is TRBJ1-1 and V is TRBV11-2, with D tentatively TRBD1 (5 bases). Per the germline V gene, CDR1 is SGHAT and CDR2 is FQNNGV. The CDR3 consists of 15 residues. V lost 6 bases and J 2 bases, leaving 16 bases between the germline ends. As DNA, the CDR3 is TGTGCCAGCAGGCTCATAGGGGTCAAAAACACTGAAGCTTTCTTT. Amino acids: CASRLIGVKNTEAFF. The variable domain in full, completed from reference TRBV11-2 and TRBJ1-1, reads EAGVAQSPRYKIIEKRQSVAFWCNPISGHATLYWYQQILGQGPKLLIQFQNNGVVDDSQLPKDRFSAERLKGVDSTLKIQPAKLEDSAVYLCASRLIGVKNTEAFFGQGTRLTVV.

This rearrangement joins TRBV30 to TRBJ2-7; D gene uncertain. The CDR3 spans 13 residues. Trimming removed 0 bases at V and 3 bases at J, with 9 bases between. The germline V gene encodes CDR1 GTSNPN and CDR2 SVGIG (reference sequence). The CDR3 reads CAWSVTSRYEQYF. DNA of the CDR3: TGTGCCTGGAGTGTAACCAGTCGCTACGAGCAGTACTTC.

This rearrangement joins TRBV5-1 to TRBJ2-3, with TRBD1 matching over 10 bases. V lost 4 bases to trimming and J lost 9 bases; unmatched junction nucleotides: 11. The CDR3 runs 15 residues. The germline CDR1 and CDR2 sequences are SGHRS and YFSETQ. The DNA of the CDR3 is TGCGCCAGCAGCCCGGGACAGGGGTTGGGGAGCACGCAGTATTTT. Its translation is CASSPGQGLGSTQYF.